This TCR beta chain was retrieved from a study of control samples from healthy donors and cancer patients. Measured with immunoSEQ multiplex PCR; TCRdb has only the in-frame clones, and not every one. The sample gives 50,000 or so clones, roughly 90% of which show up once; approximately 3.8% is in the top ten. The CDR3 covers 16 residues. V lost 0 bases and J lost 3, with 16 bases in between. Per the germline V gene, CDR1 is SGHNT and CDR2 is YYREEE (reference sequence). This chain links TRBV5-4 with TRBJ2-7; D uncertain. Sequences were obtained from blood. The sequence came from a man aged 50 to 59 in good health. The CDR3 DNA reads TGTGCCAGCAGCTTGGGGGGAAATAATTTCGTCTACGAGCAGTACTTC. This translates into CASSLGGNNFVYEQYF.